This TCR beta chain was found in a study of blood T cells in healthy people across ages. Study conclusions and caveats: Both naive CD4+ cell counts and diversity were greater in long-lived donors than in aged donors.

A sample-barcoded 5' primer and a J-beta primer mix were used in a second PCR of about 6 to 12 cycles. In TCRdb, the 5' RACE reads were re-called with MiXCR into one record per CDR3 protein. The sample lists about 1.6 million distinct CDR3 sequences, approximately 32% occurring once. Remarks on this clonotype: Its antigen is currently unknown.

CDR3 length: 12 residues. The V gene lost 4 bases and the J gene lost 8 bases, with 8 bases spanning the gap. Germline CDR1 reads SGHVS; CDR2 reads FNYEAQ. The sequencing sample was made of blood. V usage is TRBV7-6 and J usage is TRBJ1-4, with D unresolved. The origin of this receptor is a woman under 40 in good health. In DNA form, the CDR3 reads TGTGCCAGCAGCTCCGAGGGCGAAAAACTGTTTTTT. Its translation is CASSSEGEKLFF.